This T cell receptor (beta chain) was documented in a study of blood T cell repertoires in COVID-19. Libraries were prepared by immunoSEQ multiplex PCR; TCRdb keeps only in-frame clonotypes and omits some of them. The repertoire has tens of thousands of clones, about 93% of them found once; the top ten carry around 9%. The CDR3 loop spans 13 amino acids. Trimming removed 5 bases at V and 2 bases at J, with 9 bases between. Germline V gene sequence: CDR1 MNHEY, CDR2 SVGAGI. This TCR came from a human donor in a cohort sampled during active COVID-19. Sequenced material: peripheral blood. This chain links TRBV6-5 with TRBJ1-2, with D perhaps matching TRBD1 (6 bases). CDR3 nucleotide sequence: TGTGCCAGCAGTACTACAGGGAACTATGGCTACACCTTC. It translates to CASSTTGNYGYTF.